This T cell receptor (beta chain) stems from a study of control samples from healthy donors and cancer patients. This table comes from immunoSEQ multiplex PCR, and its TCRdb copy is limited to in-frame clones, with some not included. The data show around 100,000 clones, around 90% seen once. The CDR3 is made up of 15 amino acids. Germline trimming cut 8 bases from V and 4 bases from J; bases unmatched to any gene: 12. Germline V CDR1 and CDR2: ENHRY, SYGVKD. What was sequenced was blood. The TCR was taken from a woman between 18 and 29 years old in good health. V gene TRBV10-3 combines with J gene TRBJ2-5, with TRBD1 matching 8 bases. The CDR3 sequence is CAIGLTGEEGETQYF. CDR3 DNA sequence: TGTGCCATCGGACTGACAGGGGAGGAAGGAGAGACCCAGTACTTC.